A single sample gave rise to the 25 T cell receptor beta chains below, sequenced in a study of cytomegalovirus exposure and HLA in healthy donors. A multiplex PCR was run with 60 Vbeta primers and 13 Jbeta primers. Measured with immunoSEQ multiplex PCR; TCRdb has only the in-frame clones, and not every one. The data contain roughly 170,000 clones, around 80% of them singletons. Sequencing was performed on PBMCs. The source of these receptors is a girl aged 2-10 years in good health and CMV-seropositive.

V usage is TRBV19 and J usage is TRBJ1-1, with a possible D match to TRBD1 (5 bases). The germline gives CDR1 LNHDA, CDR2 SQIVND (reference sequence). Trimming removed 7 bases at V and 7 bases at J, with 19 bases between. This CDR3 comprises 14 residues. The CDR3 DNA is TGTGCCAGTACCGCAGTAAGGGGCCCAAGTGAAGCTTTCTTT. Translating gives CASTAVRGPSEAFF.

The chain couples TRBV5-6 to TRBJ1-3, with 8 bases fitting TRBD1. CDR1 and CDR2 (germline): SGHDT, YYEEEE. The CDR3 is 16 amino acids. Trimming took 4 bases from V and 4 from J; bases not matched to a gene: 10. The CDR3 loop reads CASSLAQGAKGNTIYF. The CDR3 coding sequence is TGTGCCAGCAGCCTAGCTCAGGGGGCAAAAGGAAACACCATATATTTT.

The chain is built from TRBV2 and TRBJ1-2; 8 positions agree with TRBD1. This CDR3 has 15 residues. V dropped 0 bases and J dropped 6; count of bases not matched to a gene: 6. Germline V gene data show CDR1 as SNHLY and CDR2 as FYNNEI. The CDR3 reads CASSEARTGNNGYTF. The DNA of the CDR3 is TGTGCCAGCAGTGAAGCCAGGACAGGGAATAATGGCTACACCTTC.

This clone appeared a single time. The chain links TRBV4-2 to TRBJ2-7, with a possible D match to TRBD2 (5 bases). Trimming left V 1 base short and J 6 bases short, with 13 bases between. CDR1 and CDR2 (germline): LGHNA, YNFKEQ. The CDR3 covers 14 residues. The CDR3 DNA is TGTGCCAGCAGCCAAGGCCCTAACGGGGTCGAGCAGTACTTC. This encodes CASSQGPNGVEQYF.

This chain uses TRBV5-5 with TRBJ1-1; no clear D. The CDR3 loop spans 14 amino acids. Germline CDR1 is SGHKS and CDR2 is YYEKEE (reference sequence). V lost 2 bases to trimming and J lost 3 bases, with 11 bases between them. The DNA for the CDR3 is TGTGCCAGCAGCTTAAGACACAAGGACACTGAAGCTTTCTTT. This codes for CASSLRHKDTEAFF.

The rearrangement joins TRBV4-1 to TRBJ1-5; 7 positions agree with TRBD1. The CDR3 length is 14 residues. From germline, CDR1 is MGHRA and CDR2 YSYEKL. The trim removed 6 bases at V and 5 bases at J, leaving 7 bases unmatched. CDR3 region: CASSGGQDYQPQHF. The CDR3 DNA is TGCGCCAGCAGTGGAGGACAGGACTATCAGCCCCAGCATTTT.

The chain combines TRBV11-3 with TRBJ2-3; D might be TRBD2 (7 bases). Trimming stripped 5 bases from V and 4 bases from J, with 25 bases between. Germline V gives CDR1 SGHNT, CDR2 YENEEA. The length of the CDR3 is 18 residues. The CDR3 DNA is TGTGCCAGCAGCCGTTACCCCGAGGAAGGGGGGGAATCAGATACGCAGTATTTT. It specifies CASSRYPEEGGESDTQYF.

This chain links TRBV5-8 with TRBJ2-5, with D maybe TRBD2 (6 bases). Germline CDR1 and CDR2: SGHTS and YDEGEE. Trimming pared 5 bases from V and 7 bases from J, leaving 27 bases between. This CDR3 contains 17 residues. The CDR3 DNA sequence: TGTGCCAGCAGACACCGACTATGGGAGGAAGGCCCGGGGACCCAGTACTTC. It encodes CASRHRLWEEGPGTQYF. Drawing the rest from reference TRBV5-8 and TRBJ2-5, the complete variable domain is EAGVTQSPTHLIKTRGQQATLRCSPISGHTSVYWYQQALGLGLQFLLWYDEGEERNRGNFPPRFSGRQFPNYSSELNVNALELEDSALYLCASRHRLWEEGPGTQYFGPGTRLLVL.

As DNA, the CDR3 is TGTGCCAGCAGTATACGGGGAAATACGCAGTATTTT. Protein: CASSIRGNTQYF. The gene calls are TRBV28 and TRBJ2-3, with D possibly matching TRBD2 (5 bases). Germline assignment: CDR1 MDHEN and CDR2 SYDVKM. Trimming shortened V by 5 bases and J by 7 bases, and 10 bases separated the two germline ends. This CDR3 is built from 12 residues.

V usage is TRBV7-9 and J usage is TRBJ1-1; the D gene is possibly TRBD1 (6 bases). From germline, CDR1 is SEHNR and CDR2 FQNEAQ (reference sequence). Trimming shortened V by 1 base and J by 1 base, and 10 bases separated the two germline ends. The CDR3 has 15 amino acids. The CDR3: CASSLGVGQNTEAFF. CDR3 DNA: TGTGCCAGCAGCTTAGGAGTGGGACAGAACACTGAAGCTTTCTTT.

The chain employs TRBV7-8 and TRBJ2-1; 9 bases fit TRBD1. V was pared by 0 bases and J by 2 bases, with 5 bases of the junction left unmatched. Germline V gene sequence: CDR1 SGHVS, CDR2 FQNEAQ. CDR3 size: 17 residues. CDR3 sequence: CASSLASWTGAYNEQFF. CDR3 sequence (DNA): TGTGCCAGCAGCTTAGCGAGTTGGACAGGGGCCTACAATGAGCAGTTCTTC.

The J gene is TRBJ2-7, the V gene TRBV5-1; 10 bases agree with TRBD1. The germline V gene encodes CDR1 SGHRS and CDR2 YFSETQ. Trimming at V came to 3 bases and at J to 1 base, leaving 7 bases not matched to a gene. The CDR3 extends over 16 amino acids. The CDR3 reads CASSSRQGAGSYEQYF. The CDR3, as DNA: TGCGCCAGCAGCTCCCGACAGGGGGCAGGTTCCTACGAGCAGTACTTC.

This clone has a handful of counts. The chain uses TRBV6-6 and TRBJ2-5; D unresolved. CDR1 MNHNY and CDR2 SVGAGI come from the germline V gene (reference sequence). The CDR3 is 13 residues long. Trimming took off 4 bases at V and 5 bases at J, with 11 bases between the two ends. The CDR3 loop reads CASSFTALETQYF. In DNA form, the CDR3 reads TGTGCCAGCAGTTTTACAGCCCTGGAGACCCAGTACTTC.

The chain uses TRBV12-1 and TRBJ2-2; the table's D call, TRBD1, was not checked against the DNA. TRBV12-1 is shown as a pseudogene. This CDR3 has 15 amino acids. This CDR3 reads CASSVAYRDTGELFF. In nucleotides, the CDR3 is TGTGCCAGCAGCGTGGCCTACAGGGACACCGGGGAGCTGTTTTTT.

This chain connects TRBV7-3 to TRBJ1-2; D unclear. This CDR3 contains 14 residues. The germline V gene encodes CDR1 SGHTA and CDR2 FQGTGA. V was pared by 2 bases and J by 4 bases, with 11 bases between. This chain's CDR3 is CASSLDGEGYGYTF. The CDR3 DNA is TGTGCCAGCAGCTTAGATGGGGAGGGCTATGGCTACACCTTC.

The chain uses TRBV7-3 and TRBJ2-1, with D perhaps TRBD2 (6 bases). V was cut by 5 bases and J by 11 bases, with 16 bases left in between. Looked up from germline, CDR1 is SGHTA and CDR2 is FQGTGA. This CDR3 contains 13 residues. The CDR3 sequence is CASSPGRRGKQFF. The CDR3 DNA sequence: TGTGCCAGCAGCCCTGGTCGGCGGGGTAAGCAGTTCTTC.

Only a few counts were recorded for this clone. V usage is TRBV6-1 and J usage is TRBJ1-4; 7 bases map to TRBD1. Germline CDR1 reads MNHNS; CDR2 reads SASEGT. This CDR3 region has 14 residues. The V and J ends lost 6 bases and 7 bases, in that order; junction bases with no gene match: 8. The CDR3 DNA reads as TGTGCCAGCAGAGAGACAGGGAGAGGTGAAAAACTGTTTTTT. It yields the protein CASRETGRGEKLFF.

The chain couples TRBV7-9 to TRBJ2-1; 9 bases fit TRBD2. The CDR3 length is 13 residues. V shed 10 bases, J shed 10 bases, and the junction held 11 bases outside the gene matches. Per the germline V gene, CDR1 is SEHNR and CDR2 is FQNEAQ (reference sequence). CDR3 region: CATHEREVEEQFF. CDR3 in DNA: TGTGCCACCCATGAGCGGGAGGTGGAGGAGCAGTTCTTC.

The J gene is TRBJ2-3, the V gene TRBV5-1; maybe TRBD1 (5 bases). The ends were cut back, 8 bases at V and 6 bases at J, with 19 bases in the middle. Germline CDR1 and CDR2: SGHRS and YFSETQ. The CDR3 runs to 14 residues. The CDR3 spells CASRTSVHSDTQYF. DNA for the CDR3: TGCGCCAGTCGGACATCCGTTCATTCGGATACGCAGTATTTT.

The chain couples TRBV11-2 to TRBJ1-2; no firm D call. Trimming left V 7 bases short and J 1 base short, with 13 bases between. This CDR3 is 14 amino acids long. Germline CDR1 SGHAT, CDR2 FQNNGV. In nucleotides, the CDR3 is TGTGCCAGCACCCCTTCTGGGCATAACTATGGCTACACCTTC. It codes for CASTPSGHNYGYTF.

This chain uses TRBV4-2 with TRBJ2-3; TRBD2 aligns across 9 bases. Germline lookup yields CDR1 LGHNA and CDR2 YNFKEQ. The CDR3 length is 17 residues. Trimming removed 0 bases from V and 1 base from J; junction bases left unmatched: 5. DNA for the CDR3: TGTGCCAGCAGCCAAGATAGACTAGCGGAGGGCACAGATACGCAGTATTTT. It specifies CASSQDRLAEGTDTQYF.

A single count supports this clone. The chain recombines TRBV11-1 with TRBJ2-5; D is ambiguous. The CDR3 totals 14 residues. V was clipped by 1 base and J by 0 bases, with 6 bases between them. CDR1 and CDR2 (germline): SGHAT, FQDESV (reference sequence). CDR3 nucleotide sequence: TGTGCCAGCAGCTTAGTAGTGGACCAAGAGACCCAGTACTTC. This encodes CASSLVVDQETQYF.

CDR3 DNA sequence: TGTGCCAGCCTCCCGGGGGGGGCCGGAACGCAGTATTTT. Protein product: CASLPGGAGTQYF. The chain links TRBV2 to TRBJ2-3, with 8 bases aligning to TRBD2. J lost 9 bases, V lost 8 bases, and 10 bases had no gene match. Germline CDR1 and CDR2: SNHLY and FYNNEI. CDR3 length: 13 amino acids.

This clone has only a few counts. The chain joins TRBV4-2 to TRBJ1-2; TRBD1 aligns across 7 bases. Germline assignment: CDR1 LGHNA and CDR2 YNFKEQ. The CDR3 has 19 residues. J was trimmed by 2 bases and V by 3 bases; bases with no gene match: 18. The CDR3 DNA reads TGTGCCAGCAGCCAGAGGACAGGCCGCGATCGACCCCGGAACTATGGCTACACCTTC. It specifies CASSQRTGRDRPRNYGYTF.

The gene calls are TRBV4-2 and TRBJ1-4; D might be TRBD1 (5 bases). Germline V gene sequence: CDR1 LGHNA, CDR2 YNFKEQ. This CDR3 spans 13 amino acids. V was clipped by 0 bases and J by 8 bases, with 7 bases between them. DNA of the CDR3: TGTGCCAGCAGCCAAGATCGGGGGGAAAAACTGTTTTTT. Amino acids: CASSQDRGEKLFF.